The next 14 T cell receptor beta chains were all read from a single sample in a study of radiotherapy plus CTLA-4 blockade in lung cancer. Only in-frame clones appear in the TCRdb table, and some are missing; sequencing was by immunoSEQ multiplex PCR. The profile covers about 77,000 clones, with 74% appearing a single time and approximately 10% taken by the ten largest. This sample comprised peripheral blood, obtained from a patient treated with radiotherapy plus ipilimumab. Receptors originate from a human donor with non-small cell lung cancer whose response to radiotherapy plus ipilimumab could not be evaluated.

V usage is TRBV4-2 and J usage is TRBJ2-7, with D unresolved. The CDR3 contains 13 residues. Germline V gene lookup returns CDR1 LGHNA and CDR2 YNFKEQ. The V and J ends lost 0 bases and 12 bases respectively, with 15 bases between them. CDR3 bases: TGTGCCAGCAGCCAAGATCGGTCAGGTCTTACGTACTTC. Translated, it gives CASSQDRSGLTYF.

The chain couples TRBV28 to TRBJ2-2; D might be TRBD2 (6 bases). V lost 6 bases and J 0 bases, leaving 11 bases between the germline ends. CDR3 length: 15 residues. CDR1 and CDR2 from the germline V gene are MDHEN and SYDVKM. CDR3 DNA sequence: TGTGCCAGCAGGCCGGGAGCGACGAACACCGGGGAGCTGTTTTTT. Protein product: CASRPGATNTGELFF.

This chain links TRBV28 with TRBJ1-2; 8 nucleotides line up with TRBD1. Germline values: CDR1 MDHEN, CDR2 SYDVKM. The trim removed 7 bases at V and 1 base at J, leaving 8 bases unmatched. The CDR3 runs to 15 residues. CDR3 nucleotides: TGTGCCAGCACCGCGGACAGGGAACTTAACTATGGCTACACCTTC. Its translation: CASTADRELNYGYTF.

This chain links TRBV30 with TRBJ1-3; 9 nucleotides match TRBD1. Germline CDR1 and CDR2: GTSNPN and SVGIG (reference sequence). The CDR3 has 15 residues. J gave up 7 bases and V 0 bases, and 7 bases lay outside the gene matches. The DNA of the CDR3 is TGTGCCTGGAGTGTAGGGGGACAGGGAAGGAACACCATATATTTT. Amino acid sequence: CAWSVGGQGRNTIYF.

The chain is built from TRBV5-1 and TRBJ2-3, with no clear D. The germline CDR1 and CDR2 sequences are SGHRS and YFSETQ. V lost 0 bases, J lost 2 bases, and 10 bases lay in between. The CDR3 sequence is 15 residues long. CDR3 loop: CASSLDDTHTDTQYF. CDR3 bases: TGCGCCAGCAGCTTGGATGACACGCACACAGATACGCAGTATTTT.

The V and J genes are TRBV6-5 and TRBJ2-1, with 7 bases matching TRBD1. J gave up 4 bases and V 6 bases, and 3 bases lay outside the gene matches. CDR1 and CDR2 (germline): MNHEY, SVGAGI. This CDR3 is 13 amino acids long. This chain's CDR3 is CASSRGQYNEQFF. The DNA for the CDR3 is TGTGCCAGCAGCCGGGGACAGTACAATGAGCAGTTCTTC.

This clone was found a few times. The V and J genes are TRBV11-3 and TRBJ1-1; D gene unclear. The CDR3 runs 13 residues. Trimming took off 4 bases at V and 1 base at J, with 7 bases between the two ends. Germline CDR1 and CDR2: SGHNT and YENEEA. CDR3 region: CASSSRENTEAFF. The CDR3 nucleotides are TGTGCCAGCAGCTCCCGGGAGAACACTGAAGCTTTCTTT.

The CDR3 sequence: CASSPGGTDTDTQYF. Written as DNA, the CDR3 is TGTGCCAGCAGCCCCGGGGGGACCGACACAGATACGCAGTATTTT. The rearrangement joins TRBV6-4 to TRBJ2-3; 7 bases fit TRBD2. The trim removed 6 bases at V and 2 bases at J, leaving 8 bases unmatched. The length of the CDR3 is 15 residues. Looked up from germline, CDR1 is MRHNA and CDR2 is SNTAGT.

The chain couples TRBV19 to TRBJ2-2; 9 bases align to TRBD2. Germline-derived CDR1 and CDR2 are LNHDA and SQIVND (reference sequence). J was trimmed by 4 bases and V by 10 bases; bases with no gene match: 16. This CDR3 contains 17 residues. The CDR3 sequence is CATSGTSFPRPTGELFF. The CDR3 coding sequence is TGTGCCACCTCCGGGACTAGCTTCCCCCGGCCCACCGGGGAGCTGTTTTTT.

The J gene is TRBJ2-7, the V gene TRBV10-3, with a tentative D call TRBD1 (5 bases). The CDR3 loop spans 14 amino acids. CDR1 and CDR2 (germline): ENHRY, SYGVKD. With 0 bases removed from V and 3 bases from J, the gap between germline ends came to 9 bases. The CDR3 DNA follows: TGTGCCATCAGTGAGTCGATACAGGACTACGAGCAGTACTTC. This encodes CAISESIQDYEQYF.

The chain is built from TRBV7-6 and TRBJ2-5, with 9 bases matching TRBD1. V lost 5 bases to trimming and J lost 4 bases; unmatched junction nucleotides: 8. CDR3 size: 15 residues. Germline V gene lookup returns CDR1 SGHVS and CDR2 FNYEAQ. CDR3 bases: TGTGCCAGCAGCCTGAACGGACAGGGGCGAGAGACCCAGTACTTC. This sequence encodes CASSLNGQGRETQYF.

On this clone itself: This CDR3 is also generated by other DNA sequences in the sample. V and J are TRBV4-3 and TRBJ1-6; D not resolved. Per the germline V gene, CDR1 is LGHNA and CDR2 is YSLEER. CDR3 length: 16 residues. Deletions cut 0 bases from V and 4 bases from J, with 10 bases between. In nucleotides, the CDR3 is TGCGCCAGCAGCCAAGACAGTCAGGCATATAATTCACCCCTCCACTTT. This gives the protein CASSQDSQAYNSPLHF.

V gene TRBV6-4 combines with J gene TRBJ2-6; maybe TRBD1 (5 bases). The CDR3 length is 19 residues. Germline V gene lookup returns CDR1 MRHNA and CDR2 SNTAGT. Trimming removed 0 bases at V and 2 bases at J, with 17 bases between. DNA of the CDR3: TGTGCCAGCAGTGACTCGATCTTCAAGGGCAGGGCTGGGGCCAACGTCCTGACTTTC. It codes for CASSDSIFKGRAGANVLTF.

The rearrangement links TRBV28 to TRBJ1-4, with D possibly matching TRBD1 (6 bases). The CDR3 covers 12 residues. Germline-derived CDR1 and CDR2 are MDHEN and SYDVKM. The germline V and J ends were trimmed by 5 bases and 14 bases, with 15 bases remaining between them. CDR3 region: CASSPRQEGLFF. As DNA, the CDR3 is TGTGCCAGCAGTCCGAGACAGGAAGGGCTGTTTTTT.